These 28 T cell receptor beta chains share one sample of origin, sequenced in a study of cytomegalovirus exposure and HLA in healthy donors. 60 Vbeta and 13 Jbeta primers were used in PCR. Measured with immunoSEQ multiplex PCR; TCRdb has only the in-frame clones, and not every one. The sample has 100,000 to 150,000 clones; approximately 74% are singletons. The sample taken for sequencing was PBMCs. These TCRs come from a man aged 40-55 years in good health and CMV-seropositive.

The chain employs TRBV29-1 and TRBJ2-1; possibly TRBD2 for D (6 bases). Germline lookup yields CDR1 SQVTM and CDR2 ANQGSEA. V lost 3 bases to trimming and J lost 0 bases, with 24 bases between them. The length of the CDR3 is 19 residues. This chain's CDR3 is CSVETRKGTSGYSYNEQFF. Here the CDR3 DNA reads TGCAGCGTTGAGACGCGCAAGGGAACGAGCGGGTACTCCTACAATGAGCAGTTCTTC.

This clone was seen once. The chain employs TRBV7-2 and TRBJ1-5, with D maybe TRBD1 (6 bases). This CDR3 comprises 14 residues. CDR1 is SGHTA, CDR2 FQGNSA, per germline. V lost 2 bases and J 5 bases, leaving 10 bases between the germline ends. CDR3 protein: CASSLRQGYQPQHF. Here the CDR3 DNA reads TGTGCCAGCAGCTTACGGCAGGGGTATCAGCCCCAGCATTTT.

The rearrangement links TRBV5-6 to TRBJ2-2, with 8 positions matching TRBD2. Germline V CDR1 and CDR2: SGHDT, YYEEEE. The CDR3 extends over 16 amino acids. V was pared by 0 bases and J by 5 bases, with 6 bases of the junction left unmatched. The CDR3, as DNA: TGTGCCAGCAGCTTGGAACGGGAGGGCAGTACCGGGGAGCTGTTTTTT. This gives the protein CASSLEREGSTGELFF. The full variable domain, its missing parts supplied by reference TRBV5-6 and TRBJ2-2, is DAGVTQSPTHLIKTRGQQVTLRCSPKSGHDTVSWYQQALGQGPQFIFQYYEEEERQRGNFPDRFSGHQFPNYSSELNVNALLLGDSALYLCASSLEREGSTGELFFGEGSRLTVL.

The CDR3 region is CASSLLVGQPQHF. The CDR3 region has the DNA TGTGCCAGCAGTTTATTGGTCGGTCAGCCCCAGCATTTT. The chain carries TRBV28 and TRBJ1-5; D gene uncertain. With 1 base removed from V and 6 bases from J, the gap between germline ends came to 7 bases. This CDR3 is 13 amino acids long. Looked up from germline, CDR1 is MDHEN and CDR2 is SYDVKM.

This clone was picked up a small number of times. V and J are TRBV6-1 and TRBJ1-1; 9 nucleotides agree with TRBD1. Losses at the gene ends were 6 bases for V and 4 bases for J; bases not matched to a gene: 9. Germline loops: CDR1 MNHNS, CDR2 SASEGT. The CDR3 spans 15 residues. The CDR3 spells CASSPGQGLSTEAFF. The CDR3 DNA reads TGTGCCAGCAGCCCGGGACAGGGCCTTAGCACTGAAGCTTTCTTT.

CDR3: CASSYSIGEARNTIYF. The CDR3 DNA sequence: TGTGCCAGCAGTTACTCGATAGGGGAGGCCCGAAACACCATATATTTT. This sequence joins TRBV6-5 and TRBJ1-3; the D gene is possibly TRBD1 (5 bases). Deletions cut 0 bases from V and 5 bases from J, with 14 bases between. The germline CDR1 and CDR2 sequences are MNHEY and SVGAGI. This CDR3 region has 16 residues.

In the case of this clone: The same CDR3 also results from other DNA sequences found in this sample. The V and J genes are TRBV10-3 and TRBJ2-2, with D perhaps TRBD2 (6 bases). CDR1 and CDR2 (germline): ENHRY, SYGVKD. The V end was cut by 10 bases, the J end by 4 bases, with 19 bases between. The CDR3 covers 15 residues. The CDR3: CASRDSLRSTGELFF. The CDR3 DNA reads TGTGCCAGCCGGGACTCCCTCAGGAGCACCGGGGAGCTGTTTTTT.

V usage is TRBV30 and J usage is TRBJ2-7, with 12 bases lining up with TRBD1. The CDR3 contains 15 residues. The junction had 4 bases not matched to a gene; V was cut back by 1 base and J by 3 bases. Germline CDR1 reads GTSNPN; CDR2 reads SVGIG (reference sequence). The CDR3 loop reads CAWSDGTGGGYEQYF. DNA of the CDR3: TGTGCCTGGAGTGACGGGACAGGGGGCGGCTACGAGCAGTACTTC.

The chain has TRBV5-8 and TRBJ1-5; D is possibly TRBD1 (6 bases). This CDR3 comprises 14 residues. Trimming took off 3 bases at V and 4 bases at J, with 11 bases between the two ends. Germline V gene data show CDR1 as SGHTS and CDR2 as YDEGEE. The CDR3 coding sequence is TGTGCCAGCAGCTCGGGACATAGTAATCAGCCCCAGCATTTT. Its translation: CASSSGHSNQPQHF.

The chain has TRBV6-1 and TRBJ1-6; D unclear. Germline V gene data show CDR1 as MNHNS and CDR2 as SASEGT. The ends were cut back, 4 bases at V and 5 bases at J, with 9 bases in the middle. CDR3 length equals 14 residues. The CDR3 DNA is TGTGCCAGCAGTGTGAGCGTCGATAATTCACCCCTCCACTTT. As protein: CASSVSVDNSPLHF.

The rearrangement uses TRBV4-1 and TRBJ1-3, with D perhaps TRBD1 (6 bases). The V end lost 3 bases, the J end lost 4 bases, and 16 bases lay between the germline ends. The CDR3 sequence is 16 residues long. From germline, CDR1 is MGHRA and CDR2 YSYEKL. This CDR3 is CASSHPTGGEGNTIYF. The CDR3 nucleotides read TGCGCCAGCAGCCACCCCACGGGGGGCGAAGGAAACACCATATATTTT.

This chain connects TRBV5-1 to TRBJ1-6; 12 bases are shared with TRBD1. CDR3 length: 15 residues. V lost 4 bases, J lost 10 bases, and 6 bases stayed unmatched. Germline loops: CDR1 SGHRS, CDR2 YFSETQ. The CDR3 spells CASSPGQGASSPLHF. In DNA, the CDR3 is TGCGCCAGCAGCCCGGGACAGGGGGCATCATCACCCCTCCACTTT.

The chain couples TRBV7-6 to TRBJ2-2; TRBD2 is a possible D gene (6 bases). Germline CDR1 is SGHVS and CDR2 is FNYEAQ. The V gene lost 1 base and the J gene lost 1 base, with 13 bases spanning the gap. This CDR3 is 17 amino acids long. The CDR3 loop is CASSLGPTGVNTGELFF. The CDR3 DNA reads TGTGCCAGCAGCTTAGGTCCTACGGGAGTGAACACCGGGGAGCTGTTTTTT.

This clone was found once. The chain has TRBV27 and TRBJ2-7; 9 positions match TRBD2. From germline, CDR1 is MNHEY and CDR2 SMNVEV (reference sequence). Trimming cost V 5 bases and J 1 base; bases outside gene matches: 6. The CDR3 spans 15 residues. The CDR3 loop is CASSDLAGKSYEQYF. The CDR3 DNA sequence: TGTGCCAGCAGTGACCTAGCGGGGAAATCCTACGAGCAGTACTTC.

The chain uses TRBV7-8 and TRBJ2-3; perhaps TRBD2 as D (7 bases). Germline V lookup: CDR1 SGHVS, CDR2 FQNEAQ. This CDR3 has 13 residues. V lost 5 bases to trimming and J lost 6 bases, with 12 bases between them. The CDR3 loop reads CASSTGGPDTQYF. DNA for the CDR3: TGTGCCAGCAGCACCGGGGGGCCGGATACGCAGTATTTT.

This clone was observed a single time. The gene calls are TRBV4-2 and TRBJ2-3, with TRBD2 matching 8 bases. CDR1 and CDR2 (germline): LGHNA, YNFKEQ. The CDR3 is 13 amino acids. V lost 2 bases and J lost 14; bases outside the gene matches: 9. The CDR3 loop reads CASSQTLAGGRYF. The CDR3 DNA reads as TGTGCCAGCAGCCAAACCCTAGCGGGCGGCAGGTATTTT.

The gene calls are TRBV2 and TRBJ2-2; weak D call: TRBD1 (5 bases). Deletions cut 7 bases from V and 5 bases from J, with 14 bases between. Germline V gene sequence: CDR1 SNHLY, CDR2 FYNNEI. The CDR3 is 14 amino acids. CDR3 bases: TGTGCCAGCATCAGGGATATCGGTACCGGGGAGCTGTTTTTT. Translated: CASIRDIGTGELFF.

CDR3 sequence (DNA): TGTGCCAGCAGCCCGAGGACTAGCGGGAGAGAGAATGAGCAGTTCTTC. It translates to CASSPRTSGRENEQFF. The chain has TRBV7-9 and TRBJ2-1, with 13 bases fitting TRBD2. The CDR3 contains 16 residues. V shed 5 bases, J shed 7 bases, and the junction held 8 bases outside the gene matches. The germline gives CDR1 SEHNR, CDR2 FQNEAQ (reference sequence).

CDR3 sequence reads: CASSLELTVSEAFF. The DNA of the CDR3 is TGTGCCAGCAGCTTGGAACTAACCGTTTCAGAAGCTTTCTTT. V gene TRBV5-4 combines with J gene TRBJ1-1; D uncertain. This CDR3 is 14 amino acids long. V lost 0 bases, J lost 8 bases, and 14 bases lay in between. Per the germline V gene, CDR1 is SGHNT and CDR2 is YYREEE (reference sequence).

This rearrangement joins TRBV10-3 to TRBJ2-1, with TRBD2 matching 9 bases. CDR3 length: 16 amino acids. V lost 4 bases and J lost 0; bases outside the gene matches: 4. Germline CDR1 is ENHRY and CDR2 is SYGVKD. CDR3 in DNA: TGTGCCATCAGTGTTGCGGGGGGGAGCTCCTACAATGAGCAGTTCTTC. This codes for CAISVAGGSSYNEQFF.

V usage is TRBV4-1 and J usage is TRBJ2-7; perhaps TRBD2 as D (7 bases). V was clipped by 4 bases and J by 6 bases, with 10 bases between them. The CDR3 totals 12 residues. Looked up from germline, CDR1 is MGHRA and CDR2 is YSYEKL. Written as DNA, the CDR3 is TGCGCCAGCAGCCCGAGGGGGGGCGAGCAGTACTTC. Residues: CASSPRGGEQYF.

The DNA of the CDR3 is TGTGCCAGCAGTTTCGGGACAGGGGCTACCTACGAGCAGTACTTC. This codes for CASSFGTGATYEQYF. This chain connects TRBV28 to TRBJ2-7, with 10 bases matching TRBD1. CDR3 length: 15 residues. Germline-derived CDR1 and CDR2 are MDHEN and SYDVKM. The ends lost 3 bases at V and 2 bases at J; junction bases unmatched: 4.

A few counts support this clone. V gene TRBV2 combines with J gene TRBJ2-3; 7 nucleotides agree with TRBD2. The CDR3 is 16 residues long. Germline V lookup: CDR1 SNHLY, CDR2 FYNNEI. V was clipped by 6 bases and J by 5 bases; unmatched bases: 14. The CDR3 DNA reads TGTGCCAGCAGAATGCCTAGCGGCCTTGGGGGAGATACGCAGTATTTT. Amino acid sequence: CASRMPSGLGGDTQYF. The entire variable domain, with the rest obtained from reference TRBV2 and TRBJ2-3, is as follows: EPEVTQTPSHQVTQMGQEVILRCVPISNHLYFYWYRQILGQKVEFLVSFYNNEISEKSEIFDDQFSVERPDGSNFTLKIRSTKLEDSAMYFCASRMPSGLGGDTQYFGPGTRLTVL.

The J gene is TRBJ1-1, the V gene TRBV10-2; D is ambiguous. The CDR3 runs 15 residues. Deletions cut 0 bases from V and 1 base from J, with 9 bases between. The V gene's germline CDR1 is WSHSY and CDR2 SAAADI. CDR3 in amino acids: CASSESGGWNTEAFF. In nucleotides, the CDR3 is TGCGCCAGCAGTGAGTCGGGAGGGTGGAACACTGAAGCTTTCTTT.

The chain recombines TRBV6-5 with TRBJ2-1, with 11 bases matching TRBD2. Per the germline V gene, CDR1 is MNHEY and CDR2 is SVGAGI. Losses at the gene ends were 0 bases for V and 9 bases for J; bases not matched to a gene: 7. This CDR3 has 16 residues. CDR3 region: CASSYSILAGGLEQFF. The DNA of the CDR3 is TGTGCCAGCAGTTACTCGATCCTAGCGGGGGGCCTTGAGCAGTTCTTC.

The V gene is TRBV27, the J gene TRBJ2-3, with TRBD2 identical over 15 bases. The CDR3 contains 19 residues. Germline trimming cut 1 base from V and 1 base from J; bases unmatched to any gene: 6. Germline V gene data show CDR1 as MNHEY and CDR2 as SMNVEV (reference sequence). CDR3 residues: CASSLLGLAGGLRTDTQYF. The CDR3 DNA follows: TGTGCCAGCAGTTTATTGGGACTAGCGGGGGGTCTACGCACAGATACGCAGTATTTT.

The J gene is TRBJ2-7, the V gene TRBV7-9; D is uncertain. CDR3 length: 12 residues. V was shortened by 1 base and J by 7 bases, with 8 bases between the two germline ends. Germline assignment: CDR1 SEHNR and CDR2 FQNEAQ (reference sequence). The CDR3 nucleotides read TGTGCCAGCAGCTTAGGATCGGGTGAGCAGTACTTC. As protein: CASSLGSGEQYF.

J is TRBJ2-1 and V is TRBV9; 9 bases map to TRBD1. Germline trimming cut 4 bases from V and 6 bases from J; bases unmatched to any gene: 8. CDR3 size: 15 residues. CDR1 SGDLS and CDR2 YYNGEE come from the germline V gene. CDR3 amino acids: CASSRSGTGSNEQFF. The DNA for the CDR3 is TGTGCCAGCAGCAGGTCCGGGACAGGGTCCAATGAGCAGTTCTTC.